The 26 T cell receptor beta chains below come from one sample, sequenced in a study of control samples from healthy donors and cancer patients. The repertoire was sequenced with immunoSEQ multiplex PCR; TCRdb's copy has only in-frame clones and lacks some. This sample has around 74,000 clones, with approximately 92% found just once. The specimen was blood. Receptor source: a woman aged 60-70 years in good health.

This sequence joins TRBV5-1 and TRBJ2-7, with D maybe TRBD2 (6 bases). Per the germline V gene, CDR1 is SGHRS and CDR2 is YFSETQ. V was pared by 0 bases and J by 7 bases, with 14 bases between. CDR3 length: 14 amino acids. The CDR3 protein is CASSLVADPSEQYF. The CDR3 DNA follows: TGCGCCAGCAGCTTGGTAGCGGACCCCTCGGAGCAGTACTTC. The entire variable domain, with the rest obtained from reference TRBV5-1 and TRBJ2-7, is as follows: KAGVTQTPRYLIKTRGQQVTLSCSPISGHRSVSWYQQTPGQGLQFLFEYFSETQRNKGNFPGRFSGRQFSNSRSEMNVSTLELGDSALYLCASSLVADPSEQYFGPGTRLTVT.

CDR3 amino acids: CASSLAAPYGKLFF. CDR3 sequence (DNA): TGTGCCAGCAGCTTGGCGGCCCCTTATGGAAAACTGTTTTTT. The V and J genes are TRBV5-5 and TRBJ1-4; D remains unclear. The CDR3 sequence is 14 residues long. V was clipped by 0 bases and J by 10 bases, with 13 bases between them. Germline V CDR1 and CDR2: SGHKS, YYEKEE (reference sequence).

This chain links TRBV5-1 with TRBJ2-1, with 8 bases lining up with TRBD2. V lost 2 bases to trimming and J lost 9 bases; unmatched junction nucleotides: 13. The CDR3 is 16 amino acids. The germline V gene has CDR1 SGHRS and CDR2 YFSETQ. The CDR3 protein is CASSFGNGRAVGEQFF. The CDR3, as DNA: TGCGCCAGCAGCTTTGGAAACGGGAGGGCCGTGGGTGAGCAGTTCTTC.

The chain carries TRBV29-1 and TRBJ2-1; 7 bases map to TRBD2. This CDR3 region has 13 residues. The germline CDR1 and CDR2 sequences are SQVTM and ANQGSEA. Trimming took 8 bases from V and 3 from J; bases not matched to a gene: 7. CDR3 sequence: CSTASGNYNEQFF. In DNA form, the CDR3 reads TGCAGCACCGCTAGCGGAAACTACAATGAGCAGTTCTTC.

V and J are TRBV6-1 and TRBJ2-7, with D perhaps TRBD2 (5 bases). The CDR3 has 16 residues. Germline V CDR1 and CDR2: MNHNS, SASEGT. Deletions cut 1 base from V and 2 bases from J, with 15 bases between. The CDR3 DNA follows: TGTGCCAGCAGTGAAGAGGGAGTTGACATCACCTACGAGCAGTACTTC. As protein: CASSEEGVDITYEQYF.

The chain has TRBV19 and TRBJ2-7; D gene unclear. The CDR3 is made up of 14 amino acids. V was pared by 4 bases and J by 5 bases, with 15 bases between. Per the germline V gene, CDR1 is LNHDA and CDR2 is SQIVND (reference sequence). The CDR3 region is CASSNQPTTNEQYF. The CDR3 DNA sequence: TGTGCCAGTAGTAACCAGCCGACCACTAACGAGCAGTACTTC.

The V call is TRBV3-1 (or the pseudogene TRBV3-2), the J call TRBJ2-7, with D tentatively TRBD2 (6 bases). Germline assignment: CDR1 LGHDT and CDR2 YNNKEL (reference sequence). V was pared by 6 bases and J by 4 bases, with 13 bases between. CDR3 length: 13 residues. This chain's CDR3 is CASRRAGGYEQYF. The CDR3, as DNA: TGTGCCAGCAGACGAGCCGGGGGTTACGAGCAGTACTTC.

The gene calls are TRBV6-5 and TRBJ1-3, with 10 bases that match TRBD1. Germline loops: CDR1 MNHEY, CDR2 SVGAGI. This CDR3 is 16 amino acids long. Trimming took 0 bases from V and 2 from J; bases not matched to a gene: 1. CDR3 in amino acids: CASSYSDRGPGNTIYF. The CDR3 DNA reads TGTGCCAGCAGTTACTCCGACAGGGGGCCTGGAAACACCATATATTTT.

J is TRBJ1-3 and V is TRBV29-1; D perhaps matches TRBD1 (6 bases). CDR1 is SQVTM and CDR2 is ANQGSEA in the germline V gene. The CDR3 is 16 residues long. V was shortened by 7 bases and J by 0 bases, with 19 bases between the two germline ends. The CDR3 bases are TGCAGCGCTCAGGGACACCCTGAGGGCTCTGGAAACACCATATATTTT. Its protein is CSAQGHPEGSGNTIYF.

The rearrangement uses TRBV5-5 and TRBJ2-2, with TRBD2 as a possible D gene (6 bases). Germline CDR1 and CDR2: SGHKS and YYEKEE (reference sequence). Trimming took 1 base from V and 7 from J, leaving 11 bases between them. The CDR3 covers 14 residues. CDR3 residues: CASSLRENSGELFF. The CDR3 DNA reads TGTGCCAGCAGCTTGCGGGAGAATAGCGGGGAGCTGTTTTTT. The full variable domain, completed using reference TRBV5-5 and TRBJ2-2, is DAGVTQSPTHLIKTRGQQVTLRCSPISGHKSVSWYQQVLGQGPQFIFQYYEKEERGRGNFPDRFSARQFPNYSSELNVNALLLGDSALYLCASSLRENSGELFFGEGSRLTVL.

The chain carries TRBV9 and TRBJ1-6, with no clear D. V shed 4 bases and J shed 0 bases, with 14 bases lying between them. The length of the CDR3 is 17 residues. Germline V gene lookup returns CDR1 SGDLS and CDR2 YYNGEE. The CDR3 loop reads CASSPGRGSSYNSPLHF. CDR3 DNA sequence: TGTGCCAGCAGCCCAGGCCGCGGGAGCTCCTATAATTCACCCCTCCACTTT.

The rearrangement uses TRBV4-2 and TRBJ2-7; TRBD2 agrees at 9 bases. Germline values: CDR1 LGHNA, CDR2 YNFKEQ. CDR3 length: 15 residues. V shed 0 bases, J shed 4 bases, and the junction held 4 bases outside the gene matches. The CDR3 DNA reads TGTGCCAGCAGCCAAGATGGCGGGAGGGGGTACGAGCAGTACTTC. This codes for CASSQDGGRGYEQYF.

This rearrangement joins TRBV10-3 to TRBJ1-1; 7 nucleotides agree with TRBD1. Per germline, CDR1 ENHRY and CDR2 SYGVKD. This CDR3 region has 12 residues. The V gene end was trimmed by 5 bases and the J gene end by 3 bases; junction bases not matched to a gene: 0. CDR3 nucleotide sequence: TGTGCCATCAGTACAGGGGACACTGAAGCTTTCTTT. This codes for CAISTGDTEAFF.

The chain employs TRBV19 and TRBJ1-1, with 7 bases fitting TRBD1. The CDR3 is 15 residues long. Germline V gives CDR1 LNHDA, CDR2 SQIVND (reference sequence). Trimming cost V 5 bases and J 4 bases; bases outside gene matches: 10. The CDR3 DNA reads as TGTGCCAGTAGTTTCGCGACAGGGTATACCACTGAAGCTTTCTTT. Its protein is CASSFATGYTTEAFF.

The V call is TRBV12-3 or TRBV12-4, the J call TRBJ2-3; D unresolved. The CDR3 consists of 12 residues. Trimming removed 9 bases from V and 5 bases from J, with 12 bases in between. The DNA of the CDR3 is TGTGCCAGTAGCCCGACAAGAGATACGCAGTATTTT. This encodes CASSPTRDTQYF.

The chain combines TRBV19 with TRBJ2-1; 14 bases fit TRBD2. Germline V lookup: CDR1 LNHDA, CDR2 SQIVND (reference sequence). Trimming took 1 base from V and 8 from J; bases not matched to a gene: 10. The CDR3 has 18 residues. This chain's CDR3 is CASSIGGTSGRFVDEQFF. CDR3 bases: TGTGCCAGTAGTATAGGCGGGACTAGCGGGAGATTTGTCGATGAGCAGTTCTTC.

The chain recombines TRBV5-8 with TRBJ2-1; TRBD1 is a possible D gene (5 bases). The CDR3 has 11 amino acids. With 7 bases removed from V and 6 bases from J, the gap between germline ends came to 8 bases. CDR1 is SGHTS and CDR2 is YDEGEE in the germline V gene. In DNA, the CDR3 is TGTGCCAGCGTCAGGGTCAATGAGCAGTTCTTC. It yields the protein CASVRVNEQFF. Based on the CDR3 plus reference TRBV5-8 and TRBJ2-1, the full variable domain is EAGVTQSPTHLIKTRGQQATLRCSPISGHTSVYWYQQALGLGLQFLLWYDEGEERNRGNFPPRFSGRQFPNYSSELNVNALELEDSALYLCASVRVNEQFFGPGTRLTVL.

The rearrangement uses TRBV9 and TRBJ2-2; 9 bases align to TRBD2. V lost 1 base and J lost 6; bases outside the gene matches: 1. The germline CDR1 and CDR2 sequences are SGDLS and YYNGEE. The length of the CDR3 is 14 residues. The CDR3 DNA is TGTGCCAGCAGCGTAAGCGGGAGGCCCGGGGAGCTGTTTTTT. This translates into CASSVSGRPGELFF.

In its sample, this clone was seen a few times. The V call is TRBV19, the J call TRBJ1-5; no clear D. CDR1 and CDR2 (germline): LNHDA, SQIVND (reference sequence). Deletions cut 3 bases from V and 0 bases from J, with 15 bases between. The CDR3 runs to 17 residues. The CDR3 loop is CASSITLPKDSNQPQHF. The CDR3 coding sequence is TGTGCCAGTAGTATTACTTTGCCGAAAGATAGCAATCAGCCCCAGCATTTT. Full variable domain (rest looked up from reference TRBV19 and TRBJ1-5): DGGITQSPKYLFRKEGQNVTLSCEQNLNHDAMYWYRQDPGQGLRLIYYSQIVNDFQKGDIAEGYSVSREKKESFPLTVTSAQKNPTAFYLCASSITLPKDSNQPQHFGDGTRLSIL.

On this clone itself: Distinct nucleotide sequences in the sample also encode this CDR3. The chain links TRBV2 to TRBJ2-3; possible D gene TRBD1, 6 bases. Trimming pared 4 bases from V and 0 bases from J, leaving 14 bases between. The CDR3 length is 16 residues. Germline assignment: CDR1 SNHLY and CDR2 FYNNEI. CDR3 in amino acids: CASSAGRGLSTDTQYF. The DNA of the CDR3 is TGTGCCAGCAGTGCCGGCAGGGGTCTAAGCACAGATACGCAGTATTTT.

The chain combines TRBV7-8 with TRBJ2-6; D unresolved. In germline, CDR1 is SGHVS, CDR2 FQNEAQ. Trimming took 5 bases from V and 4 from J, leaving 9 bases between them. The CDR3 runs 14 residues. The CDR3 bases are TGTGCCAGCAGCACATTTGAAGGGGCCAACGTCCTGACTTTC. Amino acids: CASSTFEGANVLTF. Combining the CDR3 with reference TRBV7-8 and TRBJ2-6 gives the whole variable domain GAGVSQSPRYKVAKRGQDVALRCDPISGHVSLFWYQQALGQGPEFLTYFQNEAQLDKSGLPSDRFFAERPEGSVSTLKIQRTQQEDSAVYLCASSTFEGANVLTFGAGSRLTVL.

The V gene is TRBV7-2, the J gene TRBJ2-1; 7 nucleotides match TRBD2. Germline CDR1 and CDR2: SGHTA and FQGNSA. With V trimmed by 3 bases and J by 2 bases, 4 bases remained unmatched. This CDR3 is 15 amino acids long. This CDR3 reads CASSFGGNTYNEQFF. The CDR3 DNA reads TGTGCCAGCAGCTTCGGGGGGAATACCTACAATGAGCAGTTCTTC.

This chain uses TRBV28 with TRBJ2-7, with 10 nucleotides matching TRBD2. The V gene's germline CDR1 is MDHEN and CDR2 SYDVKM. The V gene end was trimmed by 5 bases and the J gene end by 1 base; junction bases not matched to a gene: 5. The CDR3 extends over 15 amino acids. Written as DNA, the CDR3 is TGTGCCAGCAGTCTCCTAGCGGGAGCTTCCTACGAGCAGTACTTC. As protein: CASSLLAGASYEQYF.

The CDR3 nucleotides are TGTGCCAGTAGTTATGGCAGGGGGAGCTCCTACGAGCAGTACTTC. Translation: CASSYGRGSSYEQYF. This sequence joins TRBV19 and TRBJ2-7, with 7 bases aligning to TRBD1. V gave up 5 bases and J gave up 0 bases; unmatched junction bases: 7. Per the germline V gene, CDR1 is LNHDA and CDR2 is SQIVND (reference sequence). This CDR3 spans 15 amino acids.

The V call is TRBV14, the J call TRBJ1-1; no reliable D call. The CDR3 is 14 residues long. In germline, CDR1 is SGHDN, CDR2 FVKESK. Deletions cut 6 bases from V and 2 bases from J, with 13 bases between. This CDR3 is CASSSSGRNTEAFF. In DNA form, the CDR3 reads TGTGCCAGCAGTTCAAGTGGGCGAAACACTGAAGCTTTCTTT.

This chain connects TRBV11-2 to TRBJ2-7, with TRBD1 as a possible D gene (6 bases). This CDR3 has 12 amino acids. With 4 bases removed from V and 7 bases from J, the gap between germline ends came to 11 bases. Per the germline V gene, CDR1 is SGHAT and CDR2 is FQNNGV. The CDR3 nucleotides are TGTGCCAGCAGCTCGTCTCAGGGGGAGCAGTACTTC. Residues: CASSSSQGEQYF.